This TCR beta chain originates from a study of blood T cell repertoires in COVID-19 (dated by TCRdb to the early 2020s). Background for the entire study: Collaborator samples came from the United States, Italy and Spain and covered acute and convalescent phases of COVID-19. Deeply sampled blood TCRbeta repertoires from subjects exposed to, actively infected with, or recovered from COVID-19 were included in the dataset. Samples were obtained from the ongoing ImmuneRACE study (first 160 participants) and from 1,200 or so subjects provided by 6 global collaborators. Where available, HLA class I and class II types were obtained from metadata supplied by the sample provider rather than from assay-based typing. The repertoires were released in a freely available public database intended as a resource for research on the immune response to SARS-CoV-2. A de-identified subject ID, COVID-19 status, age in years and sex were almost always included in the sample metadata. The prospective study material was composed of cDNA or gDNA derived from T cells, B-cell-depleted T cells, or PBMCs.

TCRbeta CDR3 regions were amplified from genomic DNA by means of the immunoSEQ Assay, a bias-controlled multiplex PCR. The authors processed their data as follows. The number of nucleated cells in each sample was estimated from the amplification of reference gene primers within the assay. To quantify the absolute abundance of each unique TCRbeta CDR3 rearrangement, sequence reads were collapsed and filtered. For each sample, productive Simpson clonality was calculated by taking the square root of Simpson's diversity index across productive rearrangements. TCRdb re-hosts the immuneACCESS table, in-frame sequences only. Its copies lack some clones; in the studies checked, an unresolved V gene accounts for under half of them, and the cause for the rest is not known. The DNA was the basis for D and trimming; V, J and clone size are from that table. The sample table holds about 86,000 clones, of which approximately 83% were seen once. 30% to 35% of the sample rests with the top ten.

Whole blood was collected in K2EDTA tubes by collaborating institutions according to the institutions' own protocols. For TCRbeta analysis, collaborators shipped samples in one of three forms: frozen whole blood, isolated PBMCs, or DNA extracted from either of those sample types. The paper as a whole reports these results and caveats: How much clinical and demographic metadata was included differed by source and by participant, and the metadata was provided uncurated.

The CDR1 and CDR2 encoded by the germline V gene are LGHNA and YSLEER. Counted from cysteine to phenylalanine, this CDR3 has 15 amino acids. CDR3 DNA is the only sequence kept; it has 45 bases, read in frame from the first base. To note about this clone: Its antigen is still unknown. One end of the junction does not line up with germline, which may come from a read error.

This TCR was recovered from a woman of 80 years or more with active or convalescent COVID-19. The sequenced sample was peripheral blood. In this chain, TRBV4-3 is recombined with TRBJ1-2, with a weak D call of TRBD1 (5 bases match). The bases read TGCGCCAACAGCCAGTCCAGGGCAAACAACTATGGCTACACCTTC. Its amino acids are CANSQSRANNYGYTF.